These 29 T cell receptor beta chains came from one sample sequenced in a study of identical twins. TCRdb recomputed calls from the 5' RACE reads with MiXCR, one row per CDR3 protein. This sample has some 690,000 distinct CDR3 sequences, with over 20% found just once. The sample was also linked to a second study, of T cells expressing NK-cell markers.

The sample consisted of PBMCs. The receptors were sampled from a woman younger than 35 in good health.

In its sample, this clonotype was seen a few times. The CDR3: CASSRPGVAGDNEQFF. The CDR3 coding sequence is TGTGCCAGCAGTCGGCCGGGGGTAGCGGGGGACAATGAGCAGTTCTTC. J is TRBJ2-1 and V is TRBV7-9, with 9 nucleotides matching TRBD2. The ends lost 6 bases at V and 5 bases at J; junction bases unmatched: 11. Germline V CDR1 and CDR2: SEHNR, FQNEAQ (reference sequence). The CDR3 covers 16 residues.

The chain joins TRBV9 to TRBJ2-2; D might be TRBD1 or TRBD2, each matching 6 bases. Trimming pared 2 bases from V and 5 bases from J, leaving 13 bases between. There are 15 residues in the CDR3. Germline CDR1 SGDLS, CDR2 YYNGEE. CDR3 DNA sequence: TGTGCCAGCAGCGTTTACGGGGGCGCAACCGGGGAGCTGTTTTTT. Its translation: CASSVYGGATGELFF. Full variable domain (outside the CDR3, taken from reference TRBV9 and TRBJ2-2): DSGVTQTPKHLITATGQRVTLRCSPRSGDLSVYWYQQSLDQGLQFLIQYYNGEERAKGNILERFSAQQFPDLHSELNLSSLELGDSALYFCASSVYGGATGELFFGEGSRLTVL.

This clonotype was seen a handful of times. V is TRBV7-9 and J is TRBJ1-4; 10 nucleotides line up with TRBD1. V dropped 4 bases and J dropped 5; count of bases not matched to a gene: 10. The germline V gene has CDR1 SEHNR and CDR2 FQNEAQ (reference sequence). The CDR3 is 17 amino acids. Here the CDR3 DNA reads TGTGCCAGCAGCTCCGGGACAGGGGCCCGCTCGAATGAAAAACTGTTTTTT. It is translated as CASSSGTGARSNEKLFF.

This clonotype was detected a few times. The rearrangement joins TRBV6-1 to TRBJ2-3, with 8 bases that match TRBD2. The J segment lost 2 bases and the V segment lost 8 bases, leaving 6 bases of the junction unmatched. Germline lookup yields CDR1 MNHNS and CDR2 SASEGT. This CDR3 has 14 amino acids. Here the CDR3 DNA reads TGTGCCAGCGGGTGGCGGGGGGTCACAGATACGCAGTATTTT. This translates into CASGWRGVTDTQYF.

This clonotype has only a few counts. CDR3 amino acids: CASSSDSSSYNEQFF. Written as DNA, the CDR3 is TGTGCCAGCAGCTCCGACTCAAGCTCCTACAATGAGCAGTTCTTC. This rearrangement joins TRBV7-2 to TRBJ2-1; D uncertain. Germline V gene lookup returns CDR1 SGHTA and CDR2 FQGNSA. The CDR3 extends over 15 amino acids. Trimming took 4 bases from V and 0 from J, leaving 10 bases between them.

The sample holds many counts of this clonotype. The chain carries TRBV12-3 or TRBV12-4 and TRBJ1-5; possible D gene TRBD1, 6 bases. V lost 6 bases, J lost 4 bases, and 19 bases lay in between. CDR3 length: 16 residues. This CDR3 is CASSWGAGRLNQPQHF. DNA of the CDR3: TGTGCCAGCAGCTGGGGGGCAGGGAGGTTGAATCAGCCCCAGCATTTT.

The genes are TRBV20-1 and TRBJ2-3; D remains ambiguous. V lost 6 bases, J lost 5 bases, and 9 bases lay in between. This CDR3 region has 11 residues. Germline loops: CDR1 DFQATT, CDR2 SNEGSKA (reference sequence). The CDR3 region has the DNA TGCAGTGCCCAGGATGGAGATACGCAGTATTTT. Protein: CSAQDGDTQYF.

This clonotype was detected many times. V gene TRBV6-5 combines with J gene TRBJ1-2, with 10 bases lining up with TRBD1. From germline, CDR1 is MNHEY and CDR2 SVGAGI. This CDR3 is built from 12 residues. V dropped 5 bases and J dropped 13; count of bases not matched to a gene: 7. For the CDR3, the DNA is TGTGCCAGCAGTCGGGGACAGGGGCTAATCACCTTC. This gives the protein CASSRGQGLITF.

The chain employs TRBV29-1 and TRBJ2-7, with 8 bases lining up with TRBD2. The CDR3 covers 12 residues. Germline CDR1 SQVTM, CDR2 ANQGSEA. The J segment lost 3 bases and the V segment lost 3 bases, leaving 1 base of the junction unmatched. The CDR3 DNA is TGCAGCGTTGATACTAGCGGCTACGAGCAGTACTTC. Amino acid sequence: CSVDTSGYEQYF.

In this sample, this clonotype turned up a few times. The chain couples TRBV6-5 to TRBJ1-6, with TRBD1 matching over 8 bases. Germline V gene data show CDR1 as MNHEY and CDR2 as SVGAGI. The CDR3 length is 15 residues. The V gene end was trimmed by 4 bases and the J gene end by 10 bases; junction bases not matched to a gene: 9. The CDR3 is CASSLSDRGTSPLHF. For the CDR3, the DNA is TGTGCCAGCAGTTTGTCCGACAGGGGAACCTCACCCCTCCACTTT.

This clonotype was seen a handful of times. The chain has TRBV10-3 and TRBJ2-4; 13 nucleotides agree with TRBD2. The J segment lost 3 bases and the V segment lost 4 bases, leaving 3 bases of the junction unmatched. This CDR3 is built from 16 residues. The germline V gene encodes CDR1 ENHRY and CDR2 SYGVKD. In DNA form, the CDR3 reads TGTGCCATCAGTGCCACTAGCGGGGGGGTCAAAAACATTCAGTACTTC. Its translation: CAISATSGGVKNIQYF.

This clonotype turned up a few times. Here the CDR3 reads CSVEVNGRAVGEQFF. The DNA for the CDR3 is TGCAGCGTTGAAGTAAACGGGAGAGCCGTCGGCGAGCAGTTCTTC. V and J are TRBV29-1 and TRBJ2-1; D perhaps matches TRBD2 (6 bases). V was shortened by 1 base and J by 10 bases, with 20 bases between the two germline ends. The CDR3 is 15 residues long. Germline V lookup: CDR1 SQVTM, CDR2 ANQGSEA.

This clonotype was found many times. The chain carries TRBV2 and TRBJ2-7; 11 bases align to TRBD2. From germline, CDR1 is SNHLY and CDR2 FYNNEI. The ends lost 9 bases at V and 4 bases at J; junction bases unmatched: 2. This CDR3 has 12 residues. The CDR3 region has the DNA TGTGCCAGTTTAGCGGGAGGGTACGAGCAGTACTTC. Amino acids: CASLAGGYEQYF.

This clonotype was seen at least ten times. The chain carries TRBV20-1 and TRBJ1-1, with D perhaps matching TRBD1 (5 bases). The CDR3 is 11 residues long. The ends were cut back, 3 bases at V and 3 bases at J, with 5 bases in the middle. The germline CDR1 and CDR2 sequences are DFQATT and SNEGSKA (reference sequence). The CDR3 spells CSARGDTEAFF. The CDR3 DNA reads as TGCAGTGCTAGGGGGGACACTGAAGCTTTCTTT.

The chain links TRBV12-3 or TRBV12-4 to TRBJ2-1; D may be TRBD2 (5 bases). The CDR3 has 15 amino acids. The V end was cut by 4 bases, the J end by 4 bases, with 14 bases between. CDR3 protein: CASSSLRSGYNEQFF. DNA of the CDR3: TGTGCCAGCAGTTCCCTTAGGAGCGGTTACAATGAGCAGTTCTTC.

This chain connects TRBV4-1 to TRBJ1-6; D ambiguous. The V gene lost 1 base and the J gene lost 11 bases, with 15 bases spanning the gap. This CDR3 is 15 amino acids long. Germline loops: CDR1 MGHRA, CDR2 YSYEKL. The CDR3 region is CASSQAAAAYPPLHF. As DNA, the CDR3 is TGCGCCAGCAGCCAAGCGGCGGCCGCATATCCACCCCTCCACTTT.

The V gene is TRBV28, the J gene TRBJ1-5; D is ambiguous. Germline V gene data show CDR1 as MDHEN and CDR2 as SYDVKM. The CDR3 covers 12 residues. V lost 6 bases, J lost 4 bases, and 7 bases lay in between. The CDR3 region has the DNA TGTGCCAGCAGCCAAAGAAATCAGCCCCAGCATTTT. Translating it yields CASSQRNQPQHF.

The J gene is TRBJ1-3, the V gene TRBV27; no clear D gene. Germline V lookup: CDR1 MNHEY, CDR2 SMNVEV (reference sequence). The CDR3 length is 13 residues. V gave up 6 bases and J gave up 7 bases, with 13 bases separating them. This CDR3 is CASRSGSGNTIYF. For the CDR3, the DNA is TGTGCCAGCAGATCTGGTTCCGGGAACACCATATATTTT.

This clonotype was counted a few times. This chain joins TRBV20-1 and TRBJ1-2; TRBD1 matches 10 bases. CDR3 length: 14 amino acids. J gave up 2 bases and V 2 bases, and 2 bases lay outside the gene matches. Germline V lookup: CDR1 DFQATT, CDR2 SNEGSKA (reference sequence). The DNA of the CDR3 is TGCAGTGCTAGAAAGGGACAGGGGAACTATGGCTACACCTTC. It specifies CSARKGQGNYGYTF.

This chain links TRBV11-2 with TRBJ1-2; the D is unclear. The germline CDR1 and CDR2 sequences are SGHAT and FQNNGV. The CDR3 sequence is 12 residues long. V lost 4 bases and J 7 bases, leaving 10 bases between the germline ends. CDR3 amino acids: CASSSQRRGYTF. The CDR3 DNA reads as TGTGCCAGCAGCTCCCAGAGGCGTGGCTACACCTTC.

The rearrangement joins TRBV12-3 or TRBV12-4 to TRBJ1-4; 8 bases are shared with TRBD1. With 3 bases clipped from V and 3 bases from J, the junction kept 3 bases outside the gene matches. This CDR3 is built from 15 residues. This chain's CDR3 is CASSFWTGPNEKLFF. The CDR3 DNA reads TGTGCCAGCAGTTTCTGGACAGGGCCTAATGAAAAACTGTTTTTT.

This clonotype turned up a few times. The chain links TRBV5-1 to TRBJ2-1; 11 bases match TRBD2. The V segment lost 2 bases and the J segment 9 bases; nucleotides outside the gene matches: 7. CDR1 is SGHRS and CDR2 is YFSETQ in the germline V gene. The CDR3 totals 15 residues. CDR3 region: CASSLNSGGAGEQFF. The CDR3 DNA sequence: TGCGCCAGCAGCTTAAATAGCGGGGGGGCCGGTGAGCAGTTCTTC.

This clonotype has just a few counts. The gene calls are TRBV12-3 or TRBV12-4 and TRBJ1-1, with unresolved D. Trimming removed 2 bases from V and 1 base from J, with 8 bases in between. The CDR3 is made up of 14 amino acids. CDR3 sequence: CASSLRVTNTEAFF. The CDR3 bases are TGTGCCAGCAGTTTAAGAGTGACGAACACTGAAGCTTTCTTT.

The rearrangement uses TRBV12-3 or TRBV12-4 and TRBJ2-1; D is perhaps TRBD1 (5 bases). Deletions cut 3 bases from V and 8 bases from J, with 20 bases between. The CDR3 consists of 16 residues. DNA of the CDR3: TGTGCCAGCAGTTTGTTGGCAGCTCATAGGGGCGATGAGCAGTTCTTC. Amino acids: CASSLLAAHRGDEQFF.

The table lists this clonotype with many counts. The chain is built from TRBV10-3 and TRBJ1-1; 9 bases match TRBD1. CDR3 length: 15 residues. V lost 10 bases, J lost 0 bases, and 9 bases stayed unmatched. Germline loops: CDR1 ENHRY, CDR2 SYGVKD. CDR3 sequence: CATGQGDSMNTEAFF. The CDR3 DNA reads TGTGCCACGGGACAGGGCGATTCTATGAACACTGAAGCTTTCTTT.

This clonotype has at least ten counts. CDR3 loop: CATRRGNTEAFF. CDR3 DNA: TGTGCCACCCGCCGGGGGAACACTGAAGCTTTCTTT. This sequence joins TRBV10-3 and TRBJ1-1, with D unresolved. Germline V CDR1 and CDR2: ENHRY, SYGVKD. CDR3 size: 12 residues. Trimming took 10 bases from V and 1 from J, leaving 10 bases between them.

The chain has TRBV5-5 and TRBJ2-2; 7 nucleotides line up with TRBD1. V lost 4 bases to trimming and J lost 3 bases; unmatched junction nucleotides: 9. The CDR3 has 16 residues. The germline V gene has CDR1 SGHKS and CDR2 YYEKEE (reference sequence). CDR3 nucleotides: TGTGCCAGCAGCCCCGGGACAGAACAATACACCGGGGAGCTGTTTTTT. Protein: CASSPGTEQYTGELFF.

This rearrangement joins TRBV9 to TRBJ2-2; D uncertain. Germline lookup yields CDR1 SGDLS and CDR2 YYNGEE. Trimming cost V 5 bases and J 7 bases, with 6 bases left between them. This CDR3 is built from 11 residues. Written as DNA, the CDR3 is TGTGCCAGCAGTGATATCGGGGAGCTGTTTTTT. It is translated as CASSDIGELFF.

This clonotype was seen repeatedly, ten times or more. V and J are TRBV15 and TRBJ2-5; D perhaps matches TRBD1 (6 bases). With 0 bases removed from V and 7 bases from J, the gap between germline ends came to 12 bases. Germline CDR1 LNHNV, CDR2 YYDKDF (reference sequence). The CDR3 spans 14 residues. CDR3 protein: CATSRDRGFGTQYF. The CDR3, as DNA: TGTGCCACCAGCAGAGATAGGGGGTTTGGGACCCAGTACTTC.